This T cell receptor (beta chain) appears in the sequencing data of a study of blood T cells in healthy people across ages. Study-wide findings and caveats: TCR beta diversity, measured per million T cells, fell in a roughly linear way with age. Unsorted PBMC material precluded a definitive naive versus antigen-experienced comparison.

V was pared by 4 bases and J by 3 bases, with 6 bases of the junction left unmatched. The V gene's germline CDR1 is MGHRA and CDR2 YSYEKL. There are 14 residues in the CDR3. Using a J-beta primer mix together with a sample-barcoded 5' primer, a second PCR was run for about 7 to 12 cycles. Every cDNA molecule carried a tag from a template-switch adaptor bearing 12 random nucleotides. Any given sample supplied a minimum of 3 million CDR3-containing paired-end reads. MiXCR was run by TCRdb on the 5' RACE reads, yielding one entry per CDR3 protein. The data show some 920,000 distinct CDR3 sequences, roughly 51% seen once. This clonotype was counted many times. The target antigen is unknown.

The gene calls are TRBV4-1 and TRBJ2-7, with 7 bases lining up with TRBD2. The clonotype comes from a woman in her sixties or seventies in good health. Sequenced input: blood. This CDR3 reads CASSPSWGGYEQYF. The CDR3 DNA is TGCGCCAGCAGCCCCTCGTGGGGGGGCTACGAGCAGTACTTC.